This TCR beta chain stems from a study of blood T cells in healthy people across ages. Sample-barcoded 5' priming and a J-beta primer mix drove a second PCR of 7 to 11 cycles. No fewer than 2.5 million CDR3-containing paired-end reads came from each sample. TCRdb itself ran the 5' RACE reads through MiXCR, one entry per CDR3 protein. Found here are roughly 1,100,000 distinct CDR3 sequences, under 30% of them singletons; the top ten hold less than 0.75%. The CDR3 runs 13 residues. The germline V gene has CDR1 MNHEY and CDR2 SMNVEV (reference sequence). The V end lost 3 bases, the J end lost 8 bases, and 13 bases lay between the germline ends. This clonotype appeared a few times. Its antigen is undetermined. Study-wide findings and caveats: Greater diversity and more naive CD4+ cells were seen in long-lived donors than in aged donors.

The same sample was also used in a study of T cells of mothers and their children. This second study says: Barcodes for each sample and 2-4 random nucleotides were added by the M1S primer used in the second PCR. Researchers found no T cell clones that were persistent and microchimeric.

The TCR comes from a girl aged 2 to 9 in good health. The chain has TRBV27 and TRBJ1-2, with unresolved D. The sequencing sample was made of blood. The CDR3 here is CASSFLSMEGYTF. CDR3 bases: TGTGCCAGCAGTTTTCTTTCAATGGAGGGCTACACCTTC.